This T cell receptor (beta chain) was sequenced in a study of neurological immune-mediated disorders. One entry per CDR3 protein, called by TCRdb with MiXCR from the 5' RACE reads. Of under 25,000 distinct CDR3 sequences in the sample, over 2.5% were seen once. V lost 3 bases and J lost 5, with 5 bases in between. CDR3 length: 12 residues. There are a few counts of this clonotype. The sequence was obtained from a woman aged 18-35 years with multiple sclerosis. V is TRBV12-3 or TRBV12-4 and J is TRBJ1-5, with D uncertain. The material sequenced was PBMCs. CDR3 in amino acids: CASSLSDQPQHF. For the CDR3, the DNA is TGTGCCAGCAGTTTGTCGGATCAGCCCCAGCATTTT.